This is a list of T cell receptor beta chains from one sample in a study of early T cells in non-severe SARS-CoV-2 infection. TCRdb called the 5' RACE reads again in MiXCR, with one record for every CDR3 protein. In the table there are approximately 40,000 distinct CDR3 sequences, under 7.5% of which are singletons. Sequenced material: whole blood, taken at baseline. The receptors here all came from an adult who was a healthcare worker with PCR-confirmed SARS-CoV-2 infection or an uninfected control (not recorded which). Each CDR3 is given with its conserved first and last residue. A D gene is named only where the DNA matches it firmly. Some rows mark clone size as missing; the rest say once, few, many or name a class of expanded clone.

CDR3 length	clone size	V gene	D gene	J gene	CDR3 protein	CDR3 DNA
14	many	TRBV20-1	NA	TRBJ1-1	CSARVGALNTEAFF	TGCAGTGCTAGAGTGGGGGCTCTAAACACTGAAGCTTTCTTT
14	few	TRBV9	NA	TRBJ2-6	CASSPEPGANVLTF	TGTGCCAGCAGCCCCGAGCCTGGGGCCAACGTCCTGACTTTC
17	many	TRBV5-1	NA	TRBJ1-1	CASSLGQDSFMNTEAFF	TGCGCCAGCAGCTTGGGACAGGATAGTTTCATGAACACTGAAGCTTTCTTT
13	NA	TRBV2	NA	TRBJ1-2	CASSERLNYGYTF	TGTGCCAGCAGCGAACGACTAAACTATGGCTACACCTTC
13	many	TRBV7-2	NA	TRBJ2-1	CASSPTPGNEQFF	TGTGCCAGCTCCCCCACTCCAGGAAATGAGCAGTTCTTC
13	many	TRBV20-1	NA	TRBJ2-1	CSTEQSSYNEQFF	TGCAGCACCGAGCAGAGCTCCTACAATGAGCAGTTCTTC
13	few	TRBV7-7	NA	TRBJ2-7	CASSRGLSYEQYF	TGTGCTAGCAGCCGAGGACTTTCCTACGAGCAGTACTTC
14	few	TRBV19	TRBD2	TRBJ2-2	CASSGEGSPGELFF	TGTGCCAGTAGTGGGGAGGGGAGCCCCGGGGAGCTGTTTTTT
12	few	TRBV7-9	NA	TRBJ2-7	CASSYDSYEQYF	TGTGCCAGCAGCTACGACAGCTACGAGCAGTACTTC
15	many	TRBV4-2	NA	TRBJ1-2	CASSQDLLRLNGYTF	TGTGCCAGCAGCCAAGACCTACTCCGGCTTAATGGCTACACCTTC
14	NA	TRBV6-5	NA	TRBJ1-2	CASKRLPSNYGYTF	TGTGCCAGCAAACGGCTACCATCTAACTATGGCTACACCTTC
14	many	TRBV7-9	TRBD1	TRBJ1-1	CASSLGQVDTEAFF	TGTGCCAGCAGCTTGGGACAGGTAGACACTGAAGCTTTCTTT
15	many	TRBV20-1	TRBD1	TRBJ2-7	CSARDWGQGTYEQYF	TGCAGTGCTAGAGATTGGGGACAGGGAACCTACGAGCAGTACTTC
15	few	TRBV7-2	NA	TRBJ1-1	CASSPGGGRDTEAFF	TGTGCCAGCAGCCCTGGAGGAGGTAGGGACACTGAAGCTTTCTTT